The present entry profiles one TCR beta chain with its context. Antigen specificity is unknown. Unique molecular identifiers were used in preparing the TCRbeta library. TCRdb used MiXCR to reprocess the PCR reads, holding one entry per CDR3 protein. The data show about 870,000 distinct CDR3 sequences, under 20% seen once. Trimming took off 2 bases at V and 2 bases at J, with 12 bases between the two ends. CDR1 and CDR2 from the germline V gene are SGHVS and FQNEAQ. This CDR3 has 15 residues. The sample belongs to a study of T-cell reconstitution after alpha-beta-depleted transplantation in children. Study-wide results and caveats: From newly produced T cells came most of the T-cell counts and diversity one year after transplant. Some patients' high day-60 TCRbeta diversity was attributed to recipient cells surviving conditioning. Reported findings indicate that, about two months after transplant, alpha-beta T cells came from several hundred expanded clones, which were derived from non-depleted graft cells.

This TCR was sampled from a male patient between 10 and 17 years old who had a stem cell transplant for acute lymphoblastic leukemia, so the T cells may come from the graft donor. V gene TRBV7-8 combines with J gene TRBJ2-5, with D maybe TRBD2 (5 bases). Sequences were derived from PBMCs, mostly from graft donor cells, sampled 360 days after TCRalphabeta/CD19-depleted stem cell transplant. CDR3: CASSLIAFWQETQYF. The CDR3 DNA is TGTGCCAGCAGCTTAATAGCGTTTTGGCAAGAGACCCAGTACTTC. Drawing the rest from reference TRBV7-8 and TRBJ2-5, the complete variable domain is GAGVSQSPRYKVAKRGQDVALRCDPISGHVSLFWYQQALGQGPEFLTYFQNEAQLDKSGLPSDRFFAERPEGSVSTLKIQRTQQEDSAVYLCASSLIAFWQETQYFGPGTRLLVL.